Listed here are 30 T cell receptor beta chains from one sample, sequenced in a study of spatial heterogeneity in lung cancer. TCRdb re-called the 5' RACE reads with MiXCR, one entry per CDR3 protein. The table has roughly 48,000 distinct CDR3 sequences, under 6% seen once. Time point here: sample taken at primary tumor resection. No cells were sorted before sequencing. The whole RNA sequenced was extracted from tumor, nontumor lung or frozen PBMC. The input for sequencing was PBMCs, taken at surgery. These receptors all come from a male donor with early-stage non-small cell lung cancer.

This clonotype was observed many times. This rearrangement joins TRBV27 to TRBJ2-7, with a possible D match to TRBD2 (5 bases). Germline V gives CDR1 MNHEY, CDR2 SMNVEV (reference sequence). The V and J ends lost 11 bases and 0 bases respectively, with 17 bases between them. This CDR3 comprises 14 residues. The CDR3 reads CAPEGLESSYEQYF. As DNA, the CDR3 is TGTGCCCCTGAGGGTCTGGAGAGCTCCTACGAGCAGTACTTC.

This clonotype appeared many times. This rearrangement joins TRBV12-3 or TRBV12-4 to TRBJ1-2; 8 bases align to TRBD1. J gave up 7 bases and V 4 bases, and 14 bases lay outside the gene matches. The length of the CDR3 is 16 residues. CDR3 amino acids: CASSSPDRALTIGYTF. The CDR3 DNA reads as TGTGCCAGCAGTTCTCCGGACAGGGCCTTGACTATTGGCTACACCTTC.

As concerns this clonotype: This may arise from a read error, as a much more abundant clone is one base away. This chain joins TRBV29-1 and TRBJ2-3; 10 positions match TRBD2. After removal of 2 bases from V and 0 bases from J, the junction contained 20 bases not matched to a gene. Germline V gives CDR1 SQVTM, CDR2 ANQGSEA. CDR3 length equals 21 residues. The CDR3 is CSVERTYPSGRLRGSTDTQYF. Written as DNA, the CDR3 is TGCAGCGTTGAAAGGACATATCCTAGCGGGAGATTAAGGGGGAGCACAGATACGCAGTATTTT.

This clonotype was counted many times. This chain links TRBV29-1 with TRBJ2-3; 9 bases agree with TRBD1. Per germline, CDR1 SQVTM and CDR2 ANQGSEA. V lost 7 bases and J lost 2; bases outside the gene matches: 13. The CDR3 has 16 residues. The CDR3 reads CSGHGMTGGATDTQYF. As DNA, the CDR3 is TGCAGCGGCCACGGCATGACAGGGGGAGCCACAGATACGCAGTATTTT.

This clonotype was seen repeatedly, ten times or more. V gene TRBV20-1 combines with J gene TRBJ1-5; D may be TRBD1 (5 bases). V lost 0 bases, J lost 5 bases, and 11 bases lay in between. The CDR3 length is 14 residues. Germline lookup yields CDR1 DFQATT and CDR2 SNEGSKA (reference sequence). The DNA for the CDR3 is TGCAGTGCTAGAGATAACAGGTTCGATCAGCCCCAGCATTTT. Protein sequence: CSARDNRFDQPQHF.

This clonotype has just a few counts. The chain uses TRBV10-3 and TRBJ1-3; weak D call: TRBD1 (6 bases). Germline V gene data show CDR1 as ENHRY and CDR2 as SYGVKD. Deletions cut 7 bases from V and 1 base from J, with 14 bases between. This CDR3 comprises 15 residues. Written as DNA, the CDR3 is TGTGCCATCAACCCGACAGGCCCGTCTGGAAACACCATATATTTT. This translates into CAINPTGPSGNTIYF.

In this sample, this clonotype turned up many times. The chain employs TRBV28 and TRBJ2-5, with D perhaps being TRBD1 or TRBD2 (7 bases each). Deletions cut 4 bases from V and 7 bases from J, with 16 bases between. This CDR3 comprises 14 residues. Germline assignment: CDR1 MDHEN and CDR2 SYDVKM. Here the CDR3 reads CASSSVQGGRTQYF. The CDR3 DNA reads TGTGCCAGCAGTTCTGTCCAGGGGGGGAGGACCCAGTACTTC.

This clonotype has a count of ten or more. The chain carries TRBV28 and TRBJ1-1; no firm D call. Germline V CDR1 and CDR2: MDHEN, SYDVKM. CDR3 size: 13 residues. V was shortened by 5 bases and J by 7 bases, with 14 bases between the two germline ends. CDR3 nucleotides: TGTGCCAGCAGTCCCCTACACCTGGGTGAAGCTTTCTTT. Residues: CASSPLHLGEAFF.

In this sample, this clonotype turned up many times. The chain couples TRBV10-2 to TRBJ2-7; unclear D gene. There are 10 residues in the CDR3. Germline V gives CDR1 WSHSY, CDR2 SAAADI. Trimming took off 8 bases at V and 5 bases at J, with 7 bases between the two ends. CDR3 residues: CASGVDEQYF. The CDR3, as DNA: TGCGCCAGCGGAGTAGACGAGCAGTACTTC.

At least ten counts were recorded for this clonotype. Its ends do not fully match the called genes, so a read error is possible. This chain joins TRBV7-8 and TRBJ1-4; possibly TRBD1 for D (5 bases). Germline V gene sequence: CDR1 SGHVS, CDR2 FQNEAQ. The length of the CDR3 is 14 residues. The CDR3 loop is CASTLGVYNEKLFF. CDR3 sequence (DNA): TGTGCCAGCACCTTAGGGGTGTATAATGAAAAACTGTTTTTT.

The chain is built from TRBV4-2 and TRBJ2-1; D not resolved. V was shortened by 1 base and J by 2 bases, with 6 bases between the two germline ends. The CDR3 has 14 amino acids. Germline V gene sequence: CDR1 LGHNA, CDR2 YNFKEQ. The CDR3 reads CASSQVLAYNEQFF. The CDR3 nucleotides read TGTGCCAGCAGCCAAGTGCTAGCCTACAATGAGCAGTTCTTC.

This clonotype was counted at least ten times. The junction shows a germline mismatch at one end, possibly a read error. This chain joins TRBV11-2 and TRBJ2-3; TRBD2 agrees at 9 bases. From germline, CDR1 is SGHAT and CDR2 FQNNGV. The CDR3 sequence is 16 residues long. The DNA for the CDR3 is TGTACCAGCAGCTTAGAGGATAGCGGGAGTGGGGAGACGCAGTATTTT. Protein sequence: CTSSLEDSGSGETQYF.

This clonotype was observed many times. V gene TRBV5-1 combines with J gene TRBJ1-1; D gene uncertain. From germline, CDR1 is SGHRS and CDR2 YFSETQ. Between the trimmed V and J ends, which lost 1 base and 1 base, there was a span of 8 bases. The CDR3 is 14 amino acids. CDR3 region: CASSLLGRNTEAFF. CDR3 bases: TGCGCCAGCAGCTTGTTAGGGCGGAACACTGAAGCTTTCTTT.

This clonotype was observed many times. The J gene is TRBJ1-5, the V gene TRBV2; 9 nucleotides align to TRBD1. CDR3 length equals 17 residues. V dropped 2 bases and J dropped 4; count of bases not matched to a gene: 9. Looked up from germline, CDR1 is SNHLY and CDR2 is FYNNEI. The CDR3 here is CASSESSGQGRNQPQHF. Written as DNA, the CDR3 is TGTGCCAGCAGTGAAAGTTCGGGACAGGGTAGAAATCAGCCCCAGCATTTT.

This clonotype was recorded many times. The chain has TRBV12-3 or TRBV12-4 and TRBJ2-1; TRBD2 aligns across 8 bases. The CDR3 is 14 residues long. J gave up 7 bases and V 3 bases, and 5 bases lay outside the gene matches. The CDR3 nucleotides are TGTGCCAGCAGTTTGACTAGCGCTTTAAATGAGCAGTTCTTC. Translated, it gives CASSLTSALNEQFF.

This clonotype came up many times. The chain joins TRBV7-2 to TRBJ1-1; D gene unclear. Germline V gene lookup returns CDR1 SGHTA and CDR2 FQGNSA. Trimming took off 1 base at V and 6 bases at J, with 6 bases between the two ends. The CDR3 loop spans 12 amino acids. The CDR3 spells CASSLELAEAFF. For the CDR3, the DNA is TGTGCCAGCAGCTTAGAACTGGCTGAAGCTTTCTTT.

The chain couples TRBV19 to TRBJ1-2; D is perhaps TRBD1 (6 bases). This CDR3 has 15 amino acids. CDR1 LNHDA and CDR2 SQIVND come from the germline V gene (reference sequence). Trimming left V 10 bases short and J 6 bases short, with 24 bases between. The CDR3 DNA follows: TGTGCCACTCGCAAAGGCGGCAGGGGAATTGATGGCTACACCTTC. It yields the protein CATRKGGRGIDGYTF.

This clonotype occurred a few times. The chain recombines TRBV13 with TRBJ2-1; possible D gene TRBD2, 6 bases. The length of the CDR3 is 13 residues. Trimming took 3 bases from V and 7 from J, leaving 10 bases between them. In germline, CDR1 is PRHDT, CDR2 FYEKMQ (reference sequence). The CDR3 reads CASSLGLANEQFF. CDR3 DNA sequence: TGTGCCAGCAGCTTGGGACTTGCGAATGAGCAGTTCTTC.

The table lists this clonotype with many counts. The chain joins TRBV5-1 to TRBJ1-2; TRBD1 agrees at 8 bases. Germline CDR1 and CDR2: SGHRS and YFSETQ. Germline trimming cut 4 bases from V and 4 bases from J; bases unmatched to any gene: 9. This CDR3 is 15 amino acids long. CDR3 amino acids: CASSIQGDPGYGYTF. CDR3 sequence (DNA): TGCGCCAGCAGCATACAGGGGGACCCAGGCTATGGCTACACCTTC.

The sample holds many counts of this clonotype. Given a much more abundant clone one base away, this may be a read error. The J gene is TRBJ2-5, the V gene TRBV7-4; D unresolved. This CDR3 is built from 16 residues. Germline V CDR1 and CDR2: SGHVT, SQSDAQ. The CDR3 sequence: CAGSLFGPRNQETQYF. CDR3 DNA: TGTGCCGGCAGCCTTTTCGGGCCCCGGAACCAAGAGACCCAGTACTTC.

This clonotype came up many times. The chain recombines TRBV24-1 with TRBJ2-3; the D is unclear. Trimming removed 4 bases from V and 0 bases from J, with 10 bases in between. The germline V gene encodes CDR1 KGHDR and CDR2 SFDVKD. CDR3 length equals 15 residues. The CDR3 DNA reads TGTGCCACCAGTGACAACGGAGCGAGCACAGATACGCAGTATTTT. Translating gives CATSDNGASTDTQYF.

This clonotype showed up many times. The chain uses TRBV12-3 or TRBV12-4 and TRBJ1-1; D is undetermined. The CDR3 runs 13 residues. The ends were cut back, 8 bases at V and 0 bases at J, with 10 bases in the middle. This CDR3 is CASRETVNTEAFF. DNA for the CDR3: TGTGCCAGCCGAGAGACGGTGAACACTGAAGCTTTCTTT.

There are many counts of this clonotype. The chain combines TRBV7-9 with TRBJ2-1; 13 bases map to TRBD2. CDR1 is SEHNR and CDR2 is FQNEAQ in the germline V gene (reference sequence). CDR3 length: 15 residues. V shed 3 bases and J 9 bases; nucleotides not matched to a gene: 5. The CDR3 loop is CASSFGLAGVGEQFF. The CDR3 nucleotides are TGTGCCAGCAGCTTCGGACTAGCGGGAGTGGGTGAGCAGTTCTTC.

This clonotype appeared a few times. The J gene is TRBJ2-1, the V gene TRBV20-1; maybe TRBD2 (6 bases). In germline, CDR1 is DFQATT, CDR2 SNEGSKA (reference sequence). V gave up 0 bases and J gave up 6 bases, with 15 bases separating them. The CDR3 totals 15 residues. The CDR3 coding sequence is TGCAGTGCTAGAGATCGCGGCCACGGGAGCAATGAGCAGTTCTTC. Amino acid sequence: CSARDRGHGSNEQFF.

The table lists this clonotype with many counts. This chain joins TRBV19 and TRBJ2-7; TRBD1 matches 7 bases. The CDR3 sequence is 14 residues long. The germline V gene has CDR1 LNHDA and CDR2 SQIVND (reference sequence). With V trimmed by 5 bases and J by 3 bases, 7 bases remained unmatched. The CDR3: CASSPRGQSYEQYF. The DNA for the CDR3 is TGTGCCAGTAGTCCCCGGGGACAGAGCTACGAGCAGTACTTC.

The V call is TRBV9, the J call TRBJ2-3; possibly TRBD1 for D (7 bases). There are 15 residues in the CDR3. The V gene's germline CDR1 is SGDLS and CDR2 YYNGEE. The V gene lost 4 bases and the J gene lost 1 base, with 13 bases spanning the gap. CDR3 residues: CASSPGGSRTDTQYF. CDR3 in DNA: TGTGCCAGCAGCCCAGGGGGGTCGCGCACAGATACGCAGTATTTT. The full variable domain, with the rest looked up from reference TRBV9 and TRBJ2-3, is DSGVTQTPKHLITATGQRVTLRCSPRSGDLSVYWYQQSLDQGLQFLIQYYNGEERAKGNILERFSAQQFPDLHSELNLSSLELGDSALYFCASSPGGSRTDTQYFGPGTRLTVL.

This clonotype was counted at least ten times. The chain links TRBV10-3 to TRBJ2-3; D is tentatively TRBD1 or TRBD2 (5 bases each). The CDR3 is made up of 15 amino acids. The germline CDR1 and CDR2 sequences are ENHRY and SYGVKD. Trimming pared 8 bases from V and 5 bases from J, leaving 20 bases between. CDR3 nucleotides: TGTGCCATCGCCGGGGCAGGAGGCGTAGGAGATACGCAGTATTTT. Encoded protein: CAIAGAGGVGDTQYF.

This clonotype was picked up many times. The rearrangement joins TRBV19 to TRBJ1-4; 7 nucleotides match TRBD1. There are 15 residues in the CDR3. The ends lost 5 bases at V and 4 bases at J; junction bases unmatched: 7. Germline V lookup: CDR1 LNHDA, CDR2 SQIVND (reference sequence). CDR3 coding DNA: TGTGCCAGTAGTCCCCCGGGACAGTTTAATGAAAAACTGTTTTTT. This translates into CASSPPGQFNEKLFF.

Remarks on this clonotype: A read error may explain this, as a much larger clone is one base away. The rearrangement joins TRBV6-5 to TRBJ2-1, with D possibly being TRBD2 (6 bases). The V gene's germline CDR1 is MNHEY and CDR2 SVGAGI. The CDR3 length is 14 residues. The CDR3 DNA sequence: TGTGCCAACAGTTCCCTCCCTGGGGAGGATGAGCAGTTCTTC. Protein: CANSSLPGEDEQFF.

This clonotype has a count of ten or more. The V gene is TRBV19, the J gene TRBJ2-7; tentatively, D is TRBD2 (6 bases). CDR1 is LNHDA and CDR2 is SQIVND in the germline V gene (reference sequence). The CDR3 consists of 16 residues. Trimming cost V 6 bases and J 2 bases, with 20 bases left between them. CDR3 DNA sequence: TGTGCCAGTAGCAAAACCGGGACTCGTTCCCCCTACGAGCAGTACTTC. As protein: CASSKTGTRSPYEQYF.